This T cell receptor (beta chain) came from a study of blood T cell repertoires in COVID-19. Study-wide background: Sample material is recorded as cDNA or gDNA derived from T cells, B-cell-depleted T cells, or PBMCs.

Clones were sequenced by immunoSEQ multiplex PCR, and TCRdb holds only the in-frame ones, with some missing. Among approximately 300,000 clones, around 90% were seen once, and the ten largest hold roughly 7%. This TCR was recovered from a woman aged 25 to 39 with COVID-19, enrolled during active disease. What was sequenced was peripheral blood.

The CDR3 protein is CAWSTSGTEAFF. The CDR3, as DNA: TGTGCCTGGAGTACCTCGGGCACTGAAGCTTTCTTT. The rearrangement links TRBV30 to TRBJ1-1, with no clear D. With 2 bases removed from V and 4 bases from J, the gap between germline ends came to 8 bases. This CDR3 has 12 amino acids. Germline-derived CDR1 and CDR2 are GTSNPN and SVGIG (reference sequence).